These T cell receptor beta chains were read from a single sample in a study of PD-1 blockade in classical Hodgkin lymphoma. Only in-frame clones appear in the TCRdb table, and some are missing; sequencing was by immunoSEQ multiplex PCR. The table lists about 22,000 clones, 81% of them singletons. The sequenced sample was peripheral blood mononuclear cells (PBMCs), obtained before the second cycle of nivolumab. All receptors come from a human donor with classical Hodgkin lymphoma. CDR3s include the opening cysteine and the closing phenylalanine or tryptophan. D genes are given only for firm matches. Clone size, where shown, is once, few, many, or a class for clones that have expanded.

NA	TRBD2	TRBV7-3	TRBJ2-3	TGTGCCAGCAGCCCAGGACTAGCGGGAGGCACAGATACGCAGTATTTT	CASSPGLAGGTDTQYF
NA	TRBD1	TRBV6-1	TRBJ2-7	TGTGCCAGCAGGACGGGACAGGGGGCTGACGAGCAGTACTTC	CASRTGQGADEQYF
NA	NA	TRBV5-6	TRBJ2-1	TGTGCCAGCAACATACAGGGAAGGAGCTCCTACAATGAGCAGTTCTTC	CASNIQGRSSYNEQFF
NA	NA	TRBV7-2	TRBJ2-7	TGTGCCAGCAGCTTATACTCCTACGAGCAGTACTTC	CASSLYSYEQYF
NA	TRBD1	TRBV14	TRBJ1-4	TGTGCCAGCAGTCGGGACAGGGCTAATGAAAAACTGTTTTTT	CASSRDRANEKLFF
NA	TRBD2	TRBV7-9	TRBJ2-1	TGTGCCAGCAGCCCCACGGGAGGGCCATCTCAAAATGAGCAGTTCTTC	CASSPTGGPSQNEQFF
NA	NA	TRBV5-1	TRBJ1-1	TGCGCCAGCAGCGGACAGACCAACACTGAAGCTTTCTTT	CASSGQTNTEAFF
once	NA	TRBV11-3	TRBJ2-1	TGTGCCAGCAGCCTGGGGCCGAGCTCCTACAATGAGCAGTTCTTC	CASSLGPSSYNEQFF
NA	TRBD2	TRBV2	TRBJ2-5	TGTGCCAGCAGTGTATCGGGACTAGCGTTTCAAGAGACCCAGTACTTC	CASSVSGLAFQETQYF
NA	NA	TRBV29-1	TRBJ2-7	TGCAGCGTCGCAAGGGACCCCTACGAGCAGTACTTC	CSVARDPYEQYF
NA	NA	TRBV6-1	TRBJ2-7	TGTGCCAGCAGTACAGGGATGGGATATTCCTACGAGCAGTACTTC	CASSTGMGYSYEQYF
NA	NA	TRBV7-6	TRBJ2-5	TGTGCCAGCAGCTTAAAACCGAAGGAGACCCAGTACTTC	CASSLKPKETQYF
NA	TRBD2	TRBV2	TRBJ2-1	TGTGCCAGCAGTGATAGGGGCGGGAGCAATGAGCAGTTCTTC	CASSDRGGSNEQFF
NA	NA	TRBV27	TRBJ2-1	TGTGCCAGCAGCCGAAAACCCCGGACAGACTACAATGAGCAGTTCTTC	CASSRKPRTDYNEQFF
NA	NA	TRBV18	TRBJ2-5	TGTGCCAGCTCACCACAACAAGAGACCCAGTACTTC	CASSPQQETQYF
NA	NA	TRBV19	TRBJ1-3	TGTGCCAGTAGTGTCGACTCTGGAAACACCATATATTTT	CASSVDSGNTIYF